This T cell receptor (beta chain) was sequenced for a study of cytomegalovirus exposure and HLA in healthy donors. About the research overall: Counted in an early data release were some 81 million unique TCRs from HLA-typed donors. Falling in the Caucasian-associated ancestry cluster were about four fifths of approximately 410 genotyped donors.

V gave up 1 base and J gave up 6 bases, with 16 bases separating them. This CDR3 contains 14 residues. In germline, CDR1 is SQVTM, CDR2 ANQGSEA. Amplification used 60 Vbeta primers and 13 Jbeta primers. Data came from immunoSEQ multiplex PCR; TCRdb stores just in-frame clones and leaves some out. The sample has roughly 76,000 clones, roughly 85% seen once. The sequence was obtained from a man aged 30-40 years in good health and CMV-seronegative. This chain uses TRBV29-1 with TRBJ2-7, with D perhaps TRBD1 (7 bases). The sequencing sample was made of PBMCs. CDR3 sequence: CSVEGAGGSREQYF. The CDR3 DNA is TGCAGCGTTGAAGGGGCAGGGGGGTCTCGCGAGCAGTACTTC.